This T cell receptor (beta chain) was retrieved from a study of blood T cells in healthy people across ages. This clonotype has just a few counts. A second PCR of 7 to 11 cycles used a sample-barcoded 5' primer and a J-beta primer mix. TCRdb recomputed calls from the 5' RACE reads with MiXCR, one row per CDR3 protein. The sample shows 550,000 to 750,000 distinct CDR3 sequences, around 20% of them seen only once. Looked up from germline, CDR1 is MNHEY and CDR2 is SMNVEV (reference sequence). The V and J ends lost 3 bases and 7 bases respectively, with 9 bases between them. CDR3 length: 13 residues. V usage is TRBV27 and J usage is TRBJ1-4, with unresolved D. The clonotype comes from a man between 65 and 80 years old in good health. The source material was blood. Written as DNA, the CDR3 is TGTGCCAGCAGTTTCAGGAGCGGTGAAAAACTGTTTTTT. It specifies CASSFRSGEKLFF. Drawing the rest from reference TRBV27 and TRBJ1-4, the complete variable domain is EAQVTQNPRYLITVTGKKLTVTCSQNMNHEYMSWYRQDPGLGLRQIYYSMNVEVTDKGDVPEGYKVSRKEKRNFPLILESPSPNQTSLYFCASSFRSGEKLFFGSGTQLSVL.